The source of this T cell receptor (beta chain) is a study of human T cells and chemical hapten exposure. Overall study findings and caveats: After DPC sensitization, TCRs above 1 in 1000 frequency showed no change.

Individual cDNA molecules received unique molecular identifiers in the library. TCRdb re-derived calls from the RACE reads in MiXCR, one entry per CDR3 protein. The sample gives 75,000 to 100,000 distinct CDR3 sequences, about 8.7% of which show up once; approximately 2.8% is in the top ten. CDR3 length: 15 amino acids. The V gene end was trimmed by 7 bases and the J gene end by 5 bases; junction bases not matched to a gene: 7. This clonotype was seen more than once but under ten times. Its specificity is unknown. Regarding time point: healthy volunteer bleed at 2 weeks. Sequencing started from total RNA isolated from unfractionated whole blood.

This TCR came from a female donor in good health. Some clones in this sample may be carry-over from other donors' samples. The chain joins TRBV12-3 or TRBV12-4 to TRBJ2-1; 11 positions match TRBD2. The source material was whole blood. CDR3 DNA: TGTGCCAGCACCTATCGACTAGCGGGGAACAATGAGCAGTTCTTC. Translation gives CASTYRLAGNNEQFF.